These 30 T cell receptor beta chains were sequenced from one sample in a study of response to subunit inactivated influenza vaccine. TCRdb re-derived calls from the RT-PCR reads in MiXCR, one entry per CDR3 protein. The table has approximately 500,000 distinct CDR3 sequences, around 25% seen once. These same data were also listed under a study on T cells expressing NK-cell markers. In that study: The TCR beta cDNA came from 5'RACE template switching with UMIs.

The sequencing here drew on CD4+ T cells sorted from PBMCs, taken 11 to 12 days after vaccination. The receptors derive from a man between 45 and 60 years old who received an inactivated influenza vaccine.

In this sample, this clonotype turned up a few times. The chain has TRBV9 and TRBJ2-1; the match to TRBD1 covers 7 bases. The CDR3 extends over 16 amino acids. With 3 bases clipped from V and 3 bases from J, the junction kept 9 bases outside the gene matches. CDR1 is SGDLS and CDR2 is YYNGEE in the germline V gene. CDR3 region: CASSEGVGGGYNEQFF. The CDR3 bases are TGTGCCAGCAGCGAGGGGGTAGGGGGCGGCTACAATGAGCAGTTCTTC.

The chain has TRBV30 and TRBJ1-1; D not certain. The germline gives CDR1 GTSNPN, CDR2 SVGIG (reference sequence). Trimming cost V 2 bases and J 4 bases, with 14 bases left between them. The CDR3 consists of 14 residues. The CDR3 region has the DNA TGTGCCTGGAGTTTGGCGACATGGTCCACTGAAGCTTTCTTT. Residues: CAWSLATWSTEAFF.

CDR3 amino acids: CASSTGDNQPQHF. Written as DNA, the CDR3 is TGCGCCAGCAGCACAGGGGATAACCAGCCCCAGCATTTT. This sequence joins TRBV4-1 and TRBJ1-5; TRBD1 agrees at 7 bases. J was trimmed by 7 bases and V by 5 bases; bases with no gene match: 5. The CDR3 sequence is 13 residues long. CDR1 is MGHRA and CDR2 is YSYEKL in the germline V gene.

This clonotype was counted between two and nine times. This rearrangement joins TRBV10-3 to TRBJ2-7, with 7 bases fitting TRBD1. The CDR3 is 14 amino acids. J lost 0 bases, V lost 11 bases, and 10 bases had no gene match. Germline-derived CDR1 and CDR2 are ENHRY and SYGVKD. As DNA, the CDR3 is TGTGCCGTTTCACCGTGGGACAGCTCCTACGAGCAGTACTTC. It yields the protein CAVSPWDSSYEQYF.

This clonotype was counted a single time. This chain links TRBV5-1 with TRBJ2-1; D is possibly TRBD1 (6 bases). Trimming cost V 0 bases and J 2 bases, with 9 bases left between them. Germline values: CDR1 SGHRS, CDR2 YFSETQ. The CDR3 is 15 amino acids. For the CDR3, the DNA is TGCGCCAGCAGCTTGGATGGACAGCCCTACAATGAGCAGTTCTTC. Amino acids: CASSLDGQPYNEQFF.

This clonotype was seen only a few times. CDR3 protein: CASSLAKGMLRELFF. The CDR3, as DNA: TGTGCCAGCAGCTTGGCCAAGGGGATGTTGAGGGAGCTGTTTTTT. The chain links TRBV5-6 to TRBJ2-2, with a weak D call TRBD1 (5 bases). The V gene's germline CDR1 is SGHDT and CDR2 YYEEEE. The length of the CDR3 is 15 residues. The V end lost 0 bases, the J end lost 9 bases, and 15 bases lay between the germline ends.

This clonotype turned up a few times. The V and J genes are TRBV6-1 and TRBJ2-7, with TRBD1 matching 8 bases. The CDR3 covers 13 residues. With 6 bases clipped from V and 7 bases from J, the junction kept 8 bases outside the gene matches. Germline V gene sequence: CDR1 MNHNS, CDR2 SASEGT. CDR3 region: CASRGQAWGEQYF. As DNA, the CDR3 is TGTGCCAGCAGGGGACAGGCCTGGGGGGAGCAGTACTTC.

The V call is TRBV5-1, the J call TRBJ2-3; 9 nucleotides line up with TRBD2. Germline V gene lookup returns CDR1 SGHRS and CDR2 YFSETQ. The CDR3 totals 16 residues. Trimming at V came to 3 bases and at J to 1 base, leaving 6 bases not matched to a gene. CDR3 DNA: TGCGCCAGCAGCTCCCTTATAGCGGGGGGCACAGATACGCAGTATTTT. Protein sequence: CASSSLIAGGTDTQYF.

This clonotype was picked up a small number of times. This sequence joins TRBV9 and TRBJ2-3; the D gene could be TRBD1 or TRBD2 (6 bases each). Per germline, CDR1 SGDLS and CDR2 YYNGEE. V dropped 0 bases and J dropped 0 bases, with 20 bases sitting between them. This CDR3 is built from 19 residues. The CDR3 loop reads CASSVAVGGRLTSTDTQYF. DNA for the CDR3: TGTGCCAGCAGCGTAGCGGTGGGGGGCCGATTAACTAGCACAGATACGCAGTATTTT.

This clonotype occurred a few times. The J gene is TRBJ1-5, the V gene TRBV20-1; D is ambiguous. V was pared by 3 bases and J by 2 bases, with 17 bases between. The CDR3 totals 16 residues. Germline assignment: CDR1 DFQATT and CDR2 SNEGSKA (reference sequence). CDR3 DNA: TGCAGTGCTAGCCTAAGACCTACCCGTGGCAATCAGCCCCAGCATTTT. Translating gives CSASLRPTRGNQPQHF.

This clonotype was observed many times. Written as DNA, the CDR3 is TGTGCCAGCAGCTTCGGGACTAGCGGCTACAATGAGCAGTTCTTC. This codes for CASSFGTSGYNEQFF. The gene calls are TRBV7-2 and TRBJ2-1; 11 nucleotides align to TRBD2. Germline CDR1 and CDR2: SGHTA and FQGNSA. The CDR3 contains 15 residues. The trim removed 3 bases at V and 3 bases at J, leaving 1 base unmatched.

This clonotype came up many times. The chain carries TRBV20-1 and TRBJ2-1; 8 bases agree with TRBD1. The CDR3 consists of 15 residues. The germline V gene has CDR1 DFQATT and CDR2 SNEGSKA (reference sequence). The CDR3 protein is CNKGVCGRGLNEQFF. CDR3 DNA: TGCAATAAGGGGGTGTGTGGCAGGGGGCTCAATGAGCAGTTCTTC.

This chain links TRBV10-3 with TRBJ1-1; TRBD1 matches 8 bases. The CDR3 extends over 13 amino acids. Germline assignment: CDR1 ENHRY and CDR2 SYGVKD. V lost 6 bases, J lost 4 bases, and 4 bases stayed unmatched. CDR3 region: CAISDRGGTEAFF. CDR3 sequence (DNA): TGTGCCATCAGCGACAGGGGTGGCACTGAAGCTTTCTTT.

Only a few counts were recorded for this clonotype. This chain links TRBV4-2 with TRBJ2-5; 8 nucleotides align to TRBD2. V shed 1 base and J 3 bases; nucleotides not matched to a gene: 7. Germline V lookup: CDR1 LGHNA, CDR2 YNFKEQ. This CDR3 is 16 amino acids long. As DNA, the CDR3 is TGTGCCAGCAGCCAAGGAGGCGCGGGGGGAGAAGAGACCCAGTACTTC. Translation: CASSQGGAGGEETQYF.

This clonotype was observed a few times. The chain employs TRBV12-3 or TRBV12-4 and TRBJ2-1; D call uncertain. The CDR3 contains 11 residues. Trimming cost V 5 bases and J 12 bases, with 11 bases left between them. Here the CDR3 DNA reads TGTGCCAGCAGTCCCCGCCTCGGGCAGTTCTTC. Translated, it gives CASSPRLGQFF.

The chain links TRBV29-1 to TRBJ2-7; D may be TRBD2 (6 bases). Trimming removed 4 bases from V and 2 bases from J, with 15 bases in between. Germline lookup yields CDR1 SQVTM and CDR2 ANQGSEA. This CDR3 contains 14 residues. CDR3 nucleotide sequence: TGCAGCGTTGTAAGTGGGAGGACCGCCTACGAGCAGTACTTC. It codes for CSVVSGRTAYEQYF.

The chain recombines TRBV21-1 with TRBJ2-7; TRBD2 is the table's D call and was not checked against the DNA. TRBV21-1 is designated a pseudogene. The CDR3 spans 15 residues. This chain's CDR3 is CASSKPLAGTYEQYF. CDR3 in DNA: TGTGCCAGCAGCAAACCCCTAGCGGGAACATACGAGCAGTACTTC.

This clonotype came up many times. The chain is built from TRBV20-1 and TRBJ1-3; perhaps TRBD1 as D (5 bases). The length of the CDR3 is 14 residues. The germline V and J ends were trimmed by 0 bases and 4 bases, with 10 bases remaining between them. Germline V CDR1 and CDR2: DFQATT, SNEGSKA (reference sequence). CDR3: CSARDQGSGNTIYF. The CDR3 nucleotides are TGCAGTGCTAGAGACCAGGGTTCAGGAAACACCATATATTTT.

This clonotype was observed a handful of times. The rearrangement joins TRBV6-1 to TRBJ2-3; D could derive from TRBD1 or TRBD2 (6 bases each). V lost 2 bases to trimming and J lost 2 bases, with 14 bases between them. The CDR3 totals 16 residues. Germline V gene lookup returns CDR1 MNHNS and CDR2 SASEGT. CDR3 nucleotides: TGTGCCAGCAGTGAAACGGGGGCTAGGGACACAGATACGCAGTATTTT. It specifies CASSETGARDTDTQYF.

This chain joins TRBV5-6 and TRBJ1-2; D unclear. The CDR3 runs 14 residues. The germline V gene has CDR1 SGHDT and CDR2 YYEEEE. V was trimmed by 0 bases and J by 7 bases, leaving 13 bases between them. The CDR3 coding sequence is TGTGCCAGCAGCTTGGATAGCGGATTGATTGGCTACACCTTC. Amino acids: CASSLDSGLIGYTF.

The chain uses TRBV20-1 and TRBJ2-1; TRBD2 matches 8 bases. This CDR3 has 14 amino acids. J lost 8 bases, V lost 6 bases, and 12 bases had no gene match. Germline CDR1 is DFQATT and CDR2 is SNEGSKA (reference sequence). CDR3 bases: TGCAGTGCCAGCGGTGGACTAGCTTTGTATGAGCAGTTCTTC. This encodes CSASGGLALYEQFF.

This clonotype was detected many times. The chain carries TRBV29-1 and TRBJ2-1; D not resolved. This CDR3 region has 11 residues. Germline-derived CDR1 and CDR2 are SQVTM and ANQGSEA. V was trimmed by 1 base and J by 3 bases, leaving 1 base between them. In nucleotides, the CDR3 is TGCAGCGTTGAAGGCTACAATGAGCAGTTCTTC. The encoded protein is CSVEGYNEQFF.

This clonotype appeared a few times. The rearrangement joins TRBV7-8 to TRBJ2-2; D is unresolved. CDR1 SGHVS and CDR2 FQNEAQ come from the germline V gene. V lost 2 bases and J lost 7, with 11 bases in between. The CDR3 consists of 14 residues. In DNA form, the CDR3 reads TGTGCCAGCAGCTTAAGTCGAGTTGGCGGGGAGCTGTTTTTT. This sequence encodes CASSLSRVGGELFF.

The V call is TRBV20-1, the J call TRBJ2-7; 9 bases line up with TRBD1. Germline V gene lookup returns CDR1 DFQATT and CDR2 SNEGSKA (reference sequence). J lost 3 bases, V lost 2 bases, and 2 bases had no gene match. The CDR3 runs 13 residues. The CDR3 spells CSARSTGGYEQYF. The CDR3 DNA reads TGCAGTGCTAGATCGACAGGGGGCTACGAGCAGTACTTC.

The chain couples TRBV11-2 to TRBJ2-7, with 8 nucleotides matching TRBD1. The ends lost 6 bases at V and 3 bases at J; junction bases unmatched: 10. In germline, CDR1 is SGHAT, CDR2 FQNNGV. There are 15 residues in the CDR3. This CDR3 is CASSFQGAGLYEQYF. The CDR3 bases are TGTGCCAGCAGTTTCCAGGGGGCAGGTCTCTACGAGCAGTACTTC. The variable domain in full, with the rest retrieved from reference TRBV11-2 and TRBJ2-7, is EAGVAQSPRYKIIEKRQSVAFWCNPISGHATLYWYQQILGQGPKLLIQFQNNGVVDDSQLPKDRFSAERLKGVDSTLKIQPAKLEDSAVYLCASSFQGAGLYEQYFGPGTRLTVT.

This rearrangement joins TRBV12-3 or TRBV12-4 to TRBJ2-1, with D possibly being TRBD1 or TRBD2 (5 bases each). This CDR3 spans 15 amino acids. Between the trimmed V and J ends, which lost 4 bases and 3 bases, there was a span of 13 bases. The CDR3 region has the DNA TGTGCCAGCAGTTCATGGGGGACCGGCTACAATGAGCAGTTCTTC. It encodes CASSSWGTGYNEQFF.

The gene calls are TRBV12-3 or TRBV12-4 and TRBJ1-1; TRBD1 matches at 10 bases. The CDR3 runs to 14 residues. V lost 6 bases, J lost 6 bases, and 7 bases stayed unmatched. The CDR3 loop is CASRHRDRGAEAFF. The CDR3 region has the DNA TGTGCCAGCAGGCACCGGGACAGGGGCGCTGAAGCTTTCTTT.

This chain uses TRBV7-2 with TRBJ2-2; TRBD2 matches at 7 bases. CDR1 and CDR2 (germline): SGHTA, FQGNSA. The CDR3 covers 15 residues. V trimming: 1 base; J trimming: 5 bases; junction bases outside the gene matches: 4. The CDR3: CASSLDVGGTGELFF. The CDR3 nucleotides read TGTGCCAGCAGCTTAGACGTGGGAGGGACCGGGGAGCTGTTTTTT.

This chain joins TRBV6-5 and TRBJ1-2, with D maybe TRBD1 (6 bases). The ends were cut back, 4 bases at V and 8 bases at J, with 20 bases in the middle. There are 15 residues in the CDR3. The germline gives CDR1 MNHEY, CDR2 SVGAGI. Here the CDR3 reads CASSWRGEDRSGYTF. The CDR3 DNA follows: TGTGCCAGCAGTTGGCGGGGGGAGGACAGATCGGGCTACACCTTC.

In its sample, this clonotype was seen a few times. The chain uses TRBV9 and TRBJ1-1; D is unresolved. The CDR3 is 15 amino acids. Trimming took 5 bases from V and 0 from J, leaving 14 bases between them. The V gene's germline CDR1 is SGDLS and CDR2 YYNGEE. CDR3 nucleotides: TGTGCCAGCAGGCAGATGGCTTCAATGAACACTGAAGCTTTCTTT. It yields the protein CASRQMASMNTEAFF.